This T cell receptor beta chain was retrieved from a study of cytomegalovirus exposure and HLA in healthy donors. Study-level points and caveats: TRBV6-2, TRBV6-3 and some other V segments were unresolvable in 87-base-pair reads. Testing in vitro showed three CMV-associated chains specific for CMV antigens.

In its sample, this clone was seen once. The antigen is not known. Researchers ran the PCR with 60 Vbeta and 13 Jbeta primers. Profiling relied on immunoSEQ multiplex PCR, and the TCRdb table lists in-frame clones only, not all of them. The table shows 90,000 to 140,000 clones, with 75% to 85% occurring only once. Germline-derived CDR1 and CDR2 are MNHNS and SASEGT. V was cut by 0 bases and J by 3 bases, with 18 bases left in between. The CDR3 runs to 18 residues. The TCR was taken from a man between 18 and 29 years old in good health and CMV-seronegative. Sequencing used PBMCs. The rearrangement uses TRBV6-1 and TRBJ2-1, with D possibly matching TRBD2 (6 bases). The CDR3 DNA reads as TGTGCCAGCAGTGAAGCCTTGATCGGGACGGACTACTACAATGAGCAGTTCTTC. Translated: CASSEALIGTDYYNEQFF.